The 30 T cell receptor beta chains given below trace back to one sample, sequenced in a study of blood T cells in healthy people across ages. The authors ran a second PCR of about 7 to 12 cycles using a sample-barcoded 5' primer and a J-beta primer mix. TCRdb reanalysed the 5' RACE reads using MiXCR and keeps one entry per CDR3 protein. The repertoire holds 1.5 million or so distinct CDR3 sequences, around 39% seen once, with under 8% in the top ten. Sequenced material: blood. The receptors here all came from a woman between 18 and 30 years old in good health.

J is TRBJ1-2 and V is TRBV6-5; D is uncertain. Trimming shortened V by 2 bases and J by 8 bases, and 15 bases separated the two germline ends. The CDR3 totals 14 residues. CDR1 is MNHEY and CDR2 is SVGAGI in the germline V gene. CDR3 in DNA: TGTGCCAGCAGTTACGCCCACGGGTCGGAGGGCTACACCTTC. Residues: CASSYAHGSEGYTF.

This clonotype was seen a handful of times. The chain joins TRBV11-1 to TRBJ2-3; the match to TRBD2 covers 10 bases. The CDR3 runs to 18 residues. The V and J ends lost 3 bases and 2 bases, in that order; junction bases with no gene match: 11. Germline CDR1 is SGHAT and CDR2 is FQDESV (reference sequence). CDR3 region: CASSFASGGLTFTDTQYF. The CDR3 DNA sequence: TGTGCCAGCAGCTTCGCTAGCGGGGGACTAACTTTCACAGATACGCAGTATTTT.

With respect to this clonotype: An end of the junction differs from the germline gene, which may be a read error. This sequence joins TRBV7-3 and TRBJ2-7; 7 nucleotides line up with TRBD2. Germline loops: CDR1 SGHTA, CDR2 FQGTGA. This CDR3 is built from 14 residues. CDR3 amino acids: CVSSSGTTPYEQYF. DNA for the CDR3: TGTGTCAGCAGCTCCGGGACTACCCCCTACGAGCAGTACTTC.

The gene calls are TRBV5-1 and TRBJ2-1; 9 nucleotides line up with TRBD2. This CDR3 comprises 14 residues. V lost 1 base, J lost 12 bases, and 8 bases stayed unmatched. CDR1 and CDR2 (germline): SGHRS, YFSETQ. CDR3: CASSLFPSGVSQFF. CDR3 DNA sequence: TGCGCCAGCAGCTTGTTTCCTAGCGGGGTCTCGCAGTTCTTC. Looking up the rest from reference TRBV5-1 and TRBJ2-1 gives the full variable domain: KAGVTQTPRYLIKTRGQQVTLSCSPISGHRSVSWYQQTPGQGLQFLFEYFSETQRNKGNFPGRFSGRQFSNSRSEMNVSTLELGDSALYLCASSLFPSGVSQFFGPGTRLTVL.

The DNA for the CDR3 is TGCAGTGCTAGCGCATACAGGGGCGGGTATGGCTACACCTTC. It specifies CSASAYRGGYGYTF. The chain recombines TRBV20-1 with TRBJ1-2; 7 bases align to TRBD1. The V gene end was trimmed by 3 bases and the J gene end by 5 bases; junction bases not matched to a gene: 9. The CDR3 has 14 amino acids. Germline assignment: CDR1 DFQATT and CDR2 SNEGSKA (reference sequence).

V is TRBV3-1 and J is TRBJ2-3; 8 positions match TRBD2. The trim removed 1 base at V and 1 base at J, leaving 4 bases unmatched. The CDR3 sequence is 16 residues long. Germline V CDR1 and CDR2: LGHDT, YNNKEL (reference sequence). The CDR3, as DNA: TGTGCCAGCAGCCAAGCCCCAGCGGGGGGCACAGATACGCAGTATTTT. It yields the protein CASSQAPAGGTDTQYF.

The CDR3 region has the DNA TGTGCCAGCAGTCGACAGGAGAACTATGGCTACACCTTC. Translating it yields CASSRQENYGYTF. This chain joins TRBV6-6 and TRBJ1-2; maybe TRBD1 (6 bases). Trimming took off 5 bases at V and 2 bases at J, with 9 bases between the two ends. The CDR3 is made up of 13 amino acids. The germline V gene encodes CDR1 MNHNY and CDR2 SVGAGI (reference sequence).

This rearrangement joins TRBV7-6 to TRBJ2-3; D is possibly TRBD1 (6 bases). The ends were cut back, 3 bases at V and 7 bases at J, with 14 bases in the middle. The CDR3 runs to 14 residues. From germline, CDR1 is SGHVS and CDR2 FNYEAQ. The CDR3 bases are TGTGCCAGCAGCTTTTCAGGGGTGGTAAATACGCAGTATTTT. It encodes CASSFSGVVNTQYF.

The chain joins TRBV27 to TRBJ2-7, with TRBD1 matching over 9 bases. V was clipped by 5 bases and J by 5 bases; unmatched bases: 10. From germline, CDR1 is MNHEY and CDR2 SMNVEV (reference sequence). The CDR3 is 15 residues long. The CDR3 DNA reads TGTGCCAGCAGTCCCGGGACAGGGAGGGCTAACGAGCAGTACTTC. Translating it yields CASSPGTGRANEQYF.

This clonotype was seen a handful of times. V and J are TRBV5-1 and TRBJ2-3, with D unresolved. Per germline, CDR1 SGHRS and CDR2 YFSETQ. The CDR3 spans 13 residues. V lost 1 base and J 2 bases, leaving 5 bases between the germline ends. In DNA form, the CDR3 reads TGCGCCAGCAGCTTGTACGCCACAGATACGCAGTATTTT. Translating it yields CASSLYATDTQYF.

The CDR3 region is CASSPGKATEAFF. CDR3 sequence (DNA): TGTGCCAGCAGCCCGGGAAAGGCCACTGAAGCTTTCTTT. The rearrangement joins TRBV4-2 to TRBJ1-1; D ambiguous. In germline, CDR1 is LGHNA, CDR2 YNFKEQ. CDR3 length equals 13 residues. The germline V and J ends were trimmed by 4 bases and 4 bases, with 10 bases remaining between them.

This clonotype has more than one count but fewer than ten. This chain connects TRBV7-2 to TRBJ2-4; 8 bases are a match to TRBD1. The J call may be wrong; the DNA end is better matched by TRBJ2-7. CDR1 SGHTA and CDR2 FQGNSA come from the germline V gene. The CDR3 contains 16 residues. The CDR3 nucleotides are TGTGCCAGCAGCCCACGTCCCGGGACAGGACCTTACGAGCAGTACTTC. It is translated as CASSPRPGTGPYEQYF.

This clonotype was observed a handful of times. The rearrangement joins TRBV18 to TRBJ2-3; D unresolved. This CDR3 region has 15 residues. V was shortened by 2 bases and J by 0 bases, with 9 bases between the two germline ends. CDR1 and CDR2 (germline): KGHSH, LQKENI. CDR3 in DNA: TGTGCCAGCTCACCAATGCGGTCTAGCACAGATACGCAGTATTTT. It specifies CASSPMRSSTDTQYF.

This chain links TRBV7-6 with TRBJ1-1, with a weak D call TRBD1 (6 bases). Looked up from germline, CDR1 is SGHVS and CDR2 is FNYEAQ. V lost 5 bases and J lost 9, with 16 bases in between. This CDR3 spans 13 amino acids. The CDR3 DNA follows: TGTGCCAGCAGCCCACGAGGGGGAAGAAAAGCTTTCTTT. Its protein product is CASSPRGGRKAFF.

The chain employs TRBV20-1 and TRBJ2-7, with D possibly matching TRBD1 (6 bases). The CDR3 spans 15 residues. Germline V lookup: CDR1 DFQATT, CDR2 SNEGSKA (reference sequence). V lost 1 base and J lost 2, with 15 bases in between. CDR3 nucleotides: TGCAGTGCTAGAGGACCTCCAGGGGCGGCCTACGAGCAGTACTTC. It translates to CSARGPPGAAYEQYF.

The table lists this clonotype with many counts. This chain joins TRBV5-1 and TRBJ2-1, with 8 nucleotides matching TRBD2. V shed 0 bases, J shed 4 bases, and the junction held 3 bases outside the gene matches. Germline V lookup: CDR1 SGHRS, CDR2 YFSETQ. CDR3 length: 15 residues. The CDR3 is CASSLAASGYNEQFF. The DNA of the CDR3 is TGCGCCAGCAGCTTGGCCGCTAGCGGGTACAATGAGCAGTTCTTC.

V and J are TRBV4-1 and TRBJ2-7, with 11 bases identical to TRBD2. V dropped 0 bases and J dropped 7; count of bases not matched to a gene: 8. Germline V CDR1 and CDR2: MGHRA, YSYEKL. The CDR3 has 16 residues. CDR3 bases: TGCGCCAGCAGCCAAGAAAAACTAGCGGGAGACCATGAGCAGTACTTC. Protein: CASSQEKLAGDHEQYF.

This chain joins TRBV28 and TRBJ1-1, with a tentative D call TRBD1 (6 bases). The V end was cut by 8 bases, the J end by 2 bases, with 12 bases between. Germline V gene lookup returns CDR1 MDHEN and CDR2 SYDVKM. The CDR3 sequence is 13 residues long. The CDR3 loop reads CASLLQGNTEAFF. The CDR3 nucleotides read TGTGCCAGCCTCTTACAGGGTAACACTGAAGCTTTCTTT.

The genes are TRBV2 and TRBJ1-1; possibly TRBD1 for D (5 bases). The V and J ends lost 4 bases and 5 bases respectively, with 14 bases between them. Germline CDR1 is SNHLY and CDR2 is FYNNEI. CDR3 length: 14 residues. The CDR3 nucleotides are TGTGCCAGCAGTGGTCAGGGCCGGGGGACTGAAGCTTTCTTT. Translated: CASSGQGRGTEAFF.

With respect to this clonotype: At one boundary the junction diverges from the germline segment, which might be a read error. The CDR3 protein is CVSSRTPTGTSSYEQYF. CDR3 nucleotide sequence: TGTGTCAGCAGTAGAACTCCCACCGGGACAAGCTCCTACGAGCAGTACTTC. The rearrangement uses TRBV12-3 or TRBV12-4 and TRBJ2-7; D may be TRBD1 (6 bases). The CDR3 spans 17 residues.

The rearrangement joins TRBV10-1 to TRBJ2-3; 13 nucleotides line up with TRBD2. CDR1 and CDR2 from the germline V gene are WNHNN and SYGVQD (reference sequence). The trim removed 9 bases at V and 8 bases at J, leaving 8 bases unmatched. The CDR3 covers 14 residues. CDR3 residues: CARGTSGTRFTQYF. In nucleotides, the CDR3 is TGCGCCAGAGGGACTAGCGGGACGAGATTTACGCAGTATTTT.

This sequence joins TRBV7-2 and TRBJ1-2; D might be TRBD1 (6 bases). From germline, CDR1 is SGHTA and CDR2 FQGNSA. V dropped 7 bases and J dropped 5 bases, with 23 bases sitting between them. The CDR3 totals 16 residues. CDR3 protein: CASTPEGLGQGYGYTF. The CDR3 DNA reads as TGTGCCAGCACCCCAGAAGGTCTGGGGCAGGGGTATGGCTACACCTTC.

The chain has TRBV27 and TRBJ2-7; D is unclear. The CDR3 has 16 residues. The V gene's germline CDR1 is MNHEY and CDR2 SMNVEV (reference sequence). The V gene lost 3 bases and the J gene lost 3 bases, with 18 bases spanning the gap. CDR3 bases: TGTGCCAGCAGTTTTGTTGGAGTAGGTCAGAACTACGAGCAGTACTTC. Protein: CASSFVGVGQNYEQYF.

This clonotype appeared once. The CDR3 reads CASSYSQGKVYEQYF. The CDR3 DNA sequence: TGTGCCAGCAGTTACTCGCAGGGGAAGGTATACGAGCAGTACTTC. This chain links TRBV6-5 with TRBJ2-5; TRBD1 is a possible D gene (6 bases). The tail of the sequence fits TRBJ2-7 better, so the J call may be wrong. This CDR3 comprises 15 residues. CDR1 MNHEY and CDR2 SVGAGI come from the germline V gene.

This clonotype was seen only a few times. The chain recombines TRBV7-9 with TRBJ1-1; TRBD1 aligns across 9 bases. The germline CDR1 and CDR2 sequences are SEHNR and FQNEAQ (reference sequence). After removal of 4 bases from V and 7 bases from J, the junction contained 19 bases not matched to a gene. The CDR3 spans 18 residues. As DNA, the CDR3 is TGTGCCAGCAGCTCCACACCTCTGGGGACAGGGCTTGAGGATGAAGCTTTCTTT. Its translation: CASSSTPLGTGLEDEAFF. Variable domain in full (rest from reference TRBV7-9 and TRBJ1-1): DTGVSQNPRHKITKRGQNVTFRCDPISEHNRLYWYRQTLGQGPEFLTYFQNEAQLEKSRLLSDRFSAERPKGSFSTLEIQRTEQGDSAMYLCASSSTPLGTGLEDEAFFGQGTRLTVV.

The gene calls are TRBV15 and TRBJ2-3, with TRBD2 identical over 7 bases. The length of the CDR3 is 20 residues. Germline lookup yields CDR1 LNHNV and CDR2 YYDKDF (reference sequence). The ends lost 0 bases at V and 6 bases at J; junction bases unmatched: 21. The CDR3 spells CATSRDPPAGNSGVADTQYF. Here the CDR3 DNA reads TGTGCCACCAGCAGAGACCCCCCAGCGGGGAATTCCGGAGTGGCGGATACGCAGTATTTT.

The sample holds a few counts of this clonotype. V usage is TRBV20-1 and J usage is TRBJ2-5, with 7 nucleotides matching TRBD2. This CDR3 region has 14 residues. Germline CDR1 is DFQATT and CDR2 is SNEGSKA (reference sequence). V trimming: 5 bases; J trimming: 4 bases; junction bases outside the gene matches: 10. The CDR3 region is CSAGGGKLRETQYF. In DNA, the CDR3 is TGCAGTGCTGGGGGAGGGAAGCTCAGAGAGACCCAGTACTTC.

The J gene is TRBJ2-7, the V gene TRBV29-1, with no clear D. Trimming stripped 4 bases from V and 9 bases from J, with 19 bases between. The CDR3 has 13 residues. Per germline, CDR1 SQVTM and CDR2 ANQGSEA. CDR3 region: CSVVSPLQGVQYF. The CDR3, as DNA: TGCAGCGTTGTCTCTCCCCTACAAGGCGTGCAGTACTTC.

This clonotype was detected only a few times. This rearrangement joins TRBV10-3 to TRBJ2-6; D gene ambiguous. The CDR3 spans 16 residues. Germline V gives CDR1 ENHRY, CDR2 SYGVKD. Deletions cut 3 bases from V and 0 bases from J, with 9 bases between. The CDR3 nucleotides read TGTGCCATCAGTGAAGGGTCAGACTCTGGGGCCAACGTCCTGACTTTC. This codes for CAISEGSDSGANVLTF.

The rearrangement links TRBV20-1 to TRBJ1-1, with D possibly matching TRBD1 (6 bases). The CDR3 is 15 amino acids. Germline values: CDR1 DFQATT, CDR2 SNEGSKA (reference sequence). V dropped 5 bases and J dropped 4 bases, with 20 bases sitting between them. CDR3 protein: CSALDDRTLSTEAFF. CDR3 sequence (DNA): TGCAGTGCTCTAGACGACAGGACACTGAGCACTGAAGCTTTCTTT.